This T cell receptor beta chain came from a study of blood T cell repertoires in COVID-19. In the authors' methods: It was from reference gene primer amplification that nucleated cell counts were estimated. Assay used: immunoSEQ multiplex PCR; TCRdb lists only in-frame clones, some missing. Clonal size and the V and J genes are those of that table, whereas D and trimming came from the DNA. This sample yields hundreds of thousands of clones, of which around 84% are seen a single time; roughly 4.5% belongs to the top ten. Those enrolled, adults aged about 18 to 89 years, came from 20 to 25 US areas. Assignments of participants to cohorts depended upon their own reported clinical history. This CDR3 region has 13 residues. The germline V gene has CDR1 LGHDT and CDR2 YNNKEL (reference sequence). J lost 3 bases, V lost 3 bases, and 2 bases had no gene match.

The sequence was obtained from a man between 25 and 39 years old with acute COVID-19. The sequenced sample consisted of PBMCs or T cells enriched from blood (not recorded which). The chain combines TRBV3-1 (or the pseudogene TRBV3-2) with TRBJ2-7, with TRBD2 identical over 7 bases. The CDR3 sequence is CASSHTGGYEQYF. CDR3 coding DNA: TGTGCCAGCAGCCACACGGGGGGCTACGAGCAGTACTTC.